A selection of T cell receptor beta chains follows, all from one sample in a study of CD8+ T cells in alopecia areata. Sequencing used immunoSEQ multiplex PCR; TCRdb keeps in-frame clones, though not all of them. This sample carries 100,000 to 150,000 clones, about 51% of them seen once, and the ten largest clones take over 9.5%. Specimen: NKG2D-low CD8+ T cells sorted from blood. The receptors were gathered from a human donor with alopecia areata. Both conserved end residues are trimmed from each CDR3. A row's size may be missing; if present it is once, few, many or a size class.

abundance	v_gene	j_gene	CDR3aa
NA	TRBV30	TRBJ1-4	AWTSATNEKLF
NA	TRBV29-1	TRBJ2-1	SARPGLVNNEQF
NA	TRBV29-1	TRBJ2-3	SVGWDPNRYTQY
few	TRBV29-1	TRBJ2-7	SVESPGTTVGEQY
few	TRBV29-1	TRBJ2-5	SNRAPVSETQY
once	TRBV5-6	TRBJ2-7	ASSLNLRLAVLGYEQY
NA	TRBV2	TRBJ2-2	ASSIDFTGELF
NA	TRBV6-4	TRBJ2-1	ASSVSLAGGSDEQF
NA	TRBV29-1	TRBJ2-7	SVNSGNTYEQY
NA	TRBV27	TRBJ2-7	ASSLSTGGGGEQY
few	TRBV29-1	TRBJ2-2	SVELLASNTGELF
NA	TRBV9	TRBJ2-5	ASSVGGSIGETQY
NA	TRBV23-1	TRBJ2-7	ASSTGGREQY
NA	TRBV6-5	TRBJ2-6	ASSYSSGANVLT
NA	TRBV30	TRBJ1-2	AWRSDVNYGYT
few	TRBV7-9	TRBJ2-7	ASSRGQEQY
NA	TRBV27	TRBJ1-1	ASSGTGDTEAF
few	TRBV29-1	TRBJ2-5	SVEDQGRIETQY
NA	TRBV12-5	TRBJ2-1	ASGNNEQF
NA	TRBV29-1	TRBJ2-6	SVEEEPARANVLT
NA	TRBV5-6	TRBJ1-2	ASSSRTGNGYT
NA	TRBV15	TRBJ2-3	ATSSGASTDTQY
NA	TRBV29-1	TRBJ2-7	SVDSIHTSSYEQY
NA	TRBV29-1	TRBJ2-3	SVELASGQADTQY
NA	TRBV11-2	TRBJ2-7	ASSRTGTYEQY
NA	TRBV7-9	TRBJ1-2	ASSDQDREYSGYT
few	TRBV20-1	TRBJ2-7	SADPHEQY
NA	TRBV30	TRBJ1-5	ACGGQGNQPQH
NA	TRBV27	TRBJ2-7	ASKFADEQY
few	TRBV6-4	TRBJ2-3	ASSPDRVGADTQY
few	TRBV19	TRBJ2-1	ASSVSSGRSYNEQF
NA	TRBV5-1	TRBJ2-7	ASSFETGGFYEQY
few	TRBV29-1	TRBJ2-7	SARGGAHSYEQY
NA	TRBV29-1	TRBJ2-1	SGGTGLYNEQF
NA	TRBV6-1	TRBJ2-1	ASRLQRETYNEQF
few	TRBV29-1	TRBJ1-1	SAEGDTEAF
NA	TRBV29-1	TRBJ2-7	SALLSHEQC
few	TRBV7-6	TRBJ2-7	ASSPRTSGPYYEQY
NA	TRBV6-5	TRBJ1-2	ASSYGGRDGYT
few	TRBV29-1	TRBJ2-1	SVDASGIVSNHEQF
few	TRBV9	TRBJ2-7	ASSVGVASEQY
NA	TRBV30	TRBJ1-5	AWDRANQPQH
few	TRBV14	TRBJ2-1	ASSPANEQF
NA	TRBV5-1	TRBJ1-1	ASSLSVGAAEAF
few	TRBV29-1	TRBJ2-3	SVESADTQY
NA	TRBV30	TRBJ1-1	AWSVLPNTEAF
few	TRBV4-1	TRBJ2-7	ASSQAGYEQY
NA	TRBV29-1	TRBJ2-7	SVETSYEQY
few	TRBV19	TRBJ2-1	ASSGRSGVEQF